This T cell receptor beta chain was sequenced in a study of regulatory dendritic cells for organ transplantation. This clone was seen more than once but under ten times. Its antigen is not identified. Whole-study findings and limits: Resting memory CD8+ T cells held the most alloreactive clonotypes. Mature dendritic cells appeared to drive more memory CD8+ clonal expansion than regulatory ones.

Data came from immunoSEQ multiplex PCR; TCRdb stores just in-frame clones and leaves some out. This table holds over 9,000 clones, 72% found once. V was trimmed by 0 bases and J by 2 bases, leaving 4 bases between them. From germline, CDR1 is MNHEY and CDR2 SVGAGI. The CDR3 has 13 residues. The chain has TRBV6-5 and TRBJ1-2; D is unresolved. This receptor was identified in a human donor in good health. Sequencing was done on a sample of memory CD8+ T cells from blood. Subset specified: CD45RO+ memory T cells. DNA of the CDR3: TGTGCCAGCAGTTACTCGGACAACTATGGCTACACCTTC. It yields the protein CASSYSDNYGYTF.